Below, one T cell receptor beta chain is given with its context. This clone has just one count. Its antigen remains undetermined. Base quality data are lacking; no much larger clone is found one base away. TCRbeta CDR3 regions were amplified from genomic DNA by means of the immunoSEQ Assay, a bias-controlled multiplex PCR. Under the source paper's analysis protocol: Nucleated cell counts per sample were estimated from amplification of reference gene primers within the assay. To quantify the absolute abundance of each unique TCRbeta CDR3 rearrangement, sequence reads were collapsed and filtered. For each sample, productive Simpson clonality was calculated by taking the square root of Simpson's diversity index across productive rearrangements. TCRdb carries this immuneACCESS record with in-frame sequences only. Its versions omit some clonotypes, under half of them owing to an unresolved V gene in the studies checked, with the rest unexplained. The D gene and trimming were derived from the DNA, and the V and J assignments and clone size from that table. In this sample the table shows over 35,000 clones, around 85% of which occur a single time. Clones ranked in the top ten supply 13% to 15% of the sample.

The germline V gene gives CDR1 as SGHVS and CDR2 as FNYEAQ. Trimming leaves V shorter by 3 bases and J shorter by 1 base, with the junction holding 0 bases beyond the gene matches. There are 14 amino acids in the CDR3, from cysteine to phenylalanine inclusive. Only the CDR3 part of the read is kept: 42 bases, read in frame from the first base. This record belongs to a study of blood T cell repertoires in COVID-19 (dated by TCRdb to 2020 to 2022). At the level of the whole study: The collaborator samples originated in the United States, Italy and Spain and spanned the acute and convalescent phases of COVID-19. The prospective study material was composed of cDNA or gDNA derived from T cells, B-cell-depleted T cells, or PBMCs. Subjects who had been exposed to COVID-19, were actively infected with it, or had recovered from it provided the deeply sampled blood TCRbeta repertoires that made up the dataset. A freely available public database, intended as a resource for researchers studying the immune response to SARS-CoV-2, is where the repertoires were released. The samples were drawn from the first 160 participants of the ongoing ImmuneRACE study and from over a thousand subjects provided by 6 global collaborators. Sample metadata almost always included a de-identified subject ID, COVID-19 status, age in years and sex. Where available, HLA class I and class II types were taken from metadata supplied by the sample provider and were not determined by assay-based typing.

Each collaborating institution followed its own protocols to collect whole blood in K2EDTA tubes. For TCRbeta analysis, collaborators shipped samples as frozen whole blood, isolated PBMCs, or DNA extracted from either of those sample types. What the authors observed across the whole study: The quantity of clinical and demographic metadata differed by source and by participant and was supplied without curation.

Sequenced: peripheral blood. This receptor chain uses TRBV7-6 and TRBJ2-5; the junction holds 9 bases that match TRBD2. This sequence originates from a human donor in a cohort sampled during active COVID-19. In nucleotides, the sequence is TGTGCCAGCAGCTTTAGCGGGGGCCAAGAGACCCAGTACTTC. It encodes CASSFSGGQETQYF.